Presented here are 30 T cell receptor beta chains from one specimen sequenced in a study of blood T cell repertoires in COVID-19. This table comes from immunoSEQ multiplex PCR, and its TCRdb copy is limited to in-frame clones, with some not included. The sample lists roughly 200,000 clones, around 85% occurring once. Sequenced: PBMCs or T cells enriched from blood (not recorded which). These receptors came from a man aged 35-49 years who had recovered from COVID-19.

The chain is built from TRBV7-8 and TRBJ1-3; 10 nucleotides line up with TRBD1. The CDR3 spans 20 residues. V shed 4 bases, J shed 4 bases, and the junction held 19 bases outside the gene matches. Germline CDR1 is SGHVS and CDR2 is FQNEAQ. CDR3 in amino acids: CASSSRGPRQGASGGNTIYF. The DNA for the CDR3 is TGTGCCAGCAGCTCCCGGGGGCCTCGACAGGGGGCATCGGGAGGAAACACCATATATTTT.

J is TRBJ2-7 and V is TRBV2; 9 bases are shared with TRBD2. The CDR3 totals 15 residues. Germline V gene lookup returns CDR1 SNHLY and CDR2 FYNNEI. Trimming at V came to 7 bases and at J to 7 bases, leaving 14 bases not matched to a gene. DNA for the CDR3: TGTGCCAGCACCCCGCGGGCTAGCGGGACCGGGGAGCAGTACTTC. Translating gives CASTPRASGTGEQYF.

J is TRBJ2-1 and V is TRBV9; 7 nucleotides line up with TRBD2. Trimming removed 6 bases from V and 6 bases from J; junction bases left unmatched: 12. Germline V gene data show CDR1 as SGDLS and CDR2 as YYNGEE. This CDR3 region has 15 residues. CDR3 region: CASTRIPGTINEQFF. The CDR3 bases are TGTGCCAGCACCCGTATCCCAGGGACTATCAATGAGCAGTTCTTC.

This clone has more than one count but fewer than ten. The chain recombines TRBV29-1 with TRBJ1-2, with TRBD1 matching 7 bases. Germline lookup yields CDR1 SQVTM and CDR2 ANQGSEA. This CDR3 spans 14 amino acids. The V gene end was trimmed by 6 bases and the J gene end by 1 base; junction bases not matched to a gene: 8. The CDR3, as DNA: TGCAGCGTAGTATCCGGGACAGTTAACTATGGCTACACCTTC. This translates into CSVVSGTVNYGYTF.

The chain links TRBV30 to TRBJ1-2; D ambiguous. Deletions cut 0 bases from V and 12 bases from J, with 14 bases between. CDR3 size: 12 residues. Germline V gene data show CDR1 as GTSNPN and CDR2 as SVGIG (reference sequence). CDR3 sequence (DNA): TGTGCCTGGAGTGTACAAGTGTCCCTCCACACCTTC. Protein sequence: CAWSVQVSLHTF.

This chain uses TRBV7-2 with TRBJ2-2; D uncertain. Germline CDR1 SGHTA, CDR2 FQGNSA. This CDR3 comprises 13 residues. The V and J ends lost 5 bases and 6 bases respectively, with 10 bases between them. The CDR3 protein is CASSLLGAGELFF. CDR3 nucleotides: TGTGCCAGCAGCCTACTCGGTGCCGGGGAGCTGTTTTTT.

V is TRBV18 and J is TRBJ1-4; D is undetermined. This CDR3 has 14 amino acids. Germline V gene sequence: CDR1 KGHSH, CDR2 LQKENI. V gave up 3 bases and J gave up 3 bases, with 8 bases separating them. Written as DNA, the CDR3 is TGTGCCAGCTCACCTGGCGCGGCTAATGAAAAACTGTTTTTT. It encodes CASSPGAANEKLFF.

In this sample, this clone turned up once. The CDR3 nucleotides read TGTGCCAGCAGTCGGGCGGGGGCCGGGGGCTACACCTTC. This gives the protein CASSRAGAGGYTF. J is TRBJ1-2 and V is TRBV27; TRBD1 might be the D (6 bases). Trimming shortened V by 5 bases and J by 8 bases, and 15 bases separated the two germline ends. Per the germline V gene, CDR1 is MNHEY and CDR2 is SMNVEV (reference sequence). The CDR3 consists of 13 residues.

The CDR3 loop reads CASSHQQGAGTGELFF. CDR3 nucleotides: TGTGCCAGCAGCCATCAACAGGGGGCGGGCACCGGGGAGCTGTTTTTT. The V and J genes are TRBV7-3 and TRBJ2-2, with 9 bases that match TRBD1. CDR3 length: 16 residues. Losses at the gene ends were 5 bases for V and 4 bases for J; bases not matched to a gene: 8. Germline V gene data show CDR1 as SGHTA and CDR2 as FQGTGA.

CDR3 bases: TGTGCCAGTAGTATGACAGCAACTAATGAAAAACTGTTTTTT. Protein: CASSMTATNEKLFF. This rearrangement joins TRBV19 to TRBJ1-4; D perhaps matches TRBD1 (5 bases). The ends were cut back, 3 bases at V and 0 bases at J, with 5 bases in the middle. The CDR3 length is 14 residues. Germline loops: CDR1 LNHDA, CDR2 SQIVND (reference sequence).

As to this clone: Additional DNA sequences in this sample encode the identical CDR3. The CDR3 DNA follows: TGTGCCAGCAGCTCCAGGGTCCAAGAGACCCAGTACTTC. Translated: CASSSRVQETQYF. The genes are TRBV7-2 and TRBJ2-5; a weak D match, TRBD1 (5 bases). The V and J ends lost 4 bases and 1 base respectively, with 7 bases between them. CDR1 and CDR2 (germline): SGHTA, FQGNSA. This CDR3 region has 13 residues.

The CDR3 reads CSAYSSGELFF. CDR3 bases: TGCAGTGCTTACAGCTCCGGGGAGCTGTTTTTT. The chain couples TRBV20-1 to TRBJ2-2; D not resolved. The CDR3 sequence is 11 residues long. With 5 bases removed from V and 6 bases from J, the gap between germline ends came to 7 bases. CDR1 and CDR2 (germline): DFQATT, SNEGSKA (reference sequence).

The V gene is TRBV19, the J gene TRBJ2-5, with TRBD1 matching 10 bases. Trimming took 1 base from V and 2 from J; bases not matched to a gene: 10. This CDR3 contains 18 residues. Germline V CDR1 and CDR2: LNHDA, SQIVND (reference sequence). The CDR3, as DNA: TGTGCCAGTAGTATAGTTCGAAACCGGGACAGGGGACAAGAGACCCAGTACTTC. Translated: CASSIVRNRDRGQETQYF.

The chain recombines TRBV7-2 with TRBJ1-6; D call uncertain. The CDR3 extends over 14 amino acids. The germline V gene encodes CDR1 SGHTA and CDR2 FQGNSA. Trimming pared 2 bases from V and 5 bases from J, leaving 7 bases between. In DNA form, the CDR3 reads TGTGCCAGCAGCTTAATGGCAAATAATTCACCCCTCCACTTT. Translated, it gives CASSLMANNSPLHF. The whole variable domain, remainder taken from reference TRBV7-2 and TRBJ1-6, is GAGVSQSPSNKVTEKGKDVELRCDPISGHTALYWYRQSLGQGLEFLIYFQGNSAPDKSGLPSDRFSAERTGGSVSTLTIQRTQQEDSAVYLCASSLMANNSPLHFGNGTRLTVT.

This clone has only a few counts. The chain couples TRBV10-3 to TRBJ1-1; D gene ambiguous. The CDR3 length is 14 residues. Germline CDR1 is ENHRY and CDR2 is SYGVKD. Trimming removed 4 bases at V and 7 bases at J, with 16 bases between. Written as DNA, the CDR3 is TGTGCCATCAGTGGGTCCGGACGGGGAAGTGAAGCTTTCTTT. It codes for CAISGSGRGSEAFF.

The CDR3 reads CASSAPGLAVYEQYF. CDR3 bases: TGTGCCAGTAGTGCGCCGGGACTAGCGGTCTACGAGCAGTACTTC. The chain joins TRBV19 to TRBJ2-7; the match to TRBD2 covers 11 bases. CDR3 length equals 15 residues. Per germline, CDR1 LNHDA and CDR2 SQIVND (reference sequence). With 5 bases clipped from V and 3 bases from J, the junction kept 6 bases outside the gene matches.

The CDR3 spells CSVAAGDTGELFF. The CDR3, as DNA: TGCAGCGTTGCGGCAGGGGACACCGGGGAGCTGTTTTTT. This chain links TRBV29-1 with TRBJ2-2; tentative D call: TRBD1 (6 bases). This CDR3 contains 13 residues. With 4 bases removed from V and 3 bases from J, the gap between germline ends came to 9 bases. CDR1 is SQVTM and CDR2 is ANQGSEA in the germline V gene.

The chain is built from TRBV5-4 and TRBJ2-1; 16 positions match TRBD2. The germline V gene encodes CDR1 SGHNT and CDR2 YYREEE (reference sequence). J gave up 9 bases and V 5 bases, and 11 bases lay outside the gene matches. The CDR3 length is 17 residues. The CDR3 nucleotides read TGTGCCAGCAGAGTGGGACTAGCGGGAGGGCCAAGGGGTGAGCAGTTCTTC. It specifies CASRVGLAGGPRGEQFF.

The CDR3 protein is CATSENRDYLNDTQYF. In nucleotides, the CDR3 is TGTGCCACCAGTGAGAACCGGGACTACCTCAACGATACGCAGTATTTT. The chain uses TRBV24-1 and TRBJ2-3; 7 nucleotides align to TRBD2. The CDR3 consists of 16 residues. V shed 4 bases, J shed 6 bases, and the junction held 12 bases outside the gene matches. Germline V gene lookup returns CDR1 KGHDR and CDR2 SFDVKD.

This clone has only a few counts. The chain links TRBV6-2 or TRBV6-3 to TRBJ2-1; possibly TRBD1 for D (5 bases). CDR1 MNHEY and CDR2 SVGEGT come from the germline V gene. The CDR3 consists of 15 residues. V was clipped by 4 bases and J by 0 bases, with 10 bases between them. The CDR3 region has the DNA TGTGCCAGCAGTTTAGACAGAAGCTCCTACAATGAGCAGTTCTTC. Translation gives CASSLDRSSYNEQFF.

The chain joins TRBV30 to TRBJ2-7; no reliable D call. CDR1 and CDR2 (germline): GTSNPN, SVGIG (reference sequence). The CDR3 is 13 amino acids. V gave up 3 bases and J gave up 6 bases, with 15 bases separating them. The CDR3 protein is CAWRRLGSGEQYF. The DNA for the CDR3 is TGTGCCTGGAGGCGCCTCGGGTCGGGCGAGCAGTACTTC.

The CDR3 protein is CASSQEGTGTLSGNTIYF. Written as DNA, the CDR3 is TGCGCCAGCAGCCAAGAAGGGACAGGGACTCTCTCTGGAAACACCATATATTTT. This sequence joins TRBV4-1 and TRBJ1-3, with 9 bases lining up with TRBD1. With 0 bases clipped from V and 0 bases from J, the junction kept 6 bases outside the gene matches. The CDR3 has 18 residues. The germline gives CDR1 MGHRA, CDR2 YSYEKL.

J is TRBJ2-1 and V is TRBV5-1; 8 nucleotides agree with TRBD2. V trimming: 5 bases; J trimming: 4 bases; junction bases outside the gene matches: 5. The CDR3 is 14 amino acids. The germline V gene has CDR1 SGHRS and CDR2 YFSETQ. The CDR3 loop is CASRESSGYNEQFF. The CDR3 DNA sequence: TGCGCCAGCAGAGAGTCTAGCGGGTACAATGAGCAGTTCTTC. Together with reference TRBV5-1 and TRBJ2-1, the CDR3 gives the full variable domain: KAGVTQTPRYLIKTRGQQVTLSCSPISGHRSVSWYQQTPGQGLQFLFEYFSETQRNKGNFPGRFSGRQFSNSRSEMNVSTLELGDSALYLCASRESSGYNEQFFGPGTRLTVL.

This sequence joins TRBV19 and TRBJ2-3, with 10 bases matching TRBD2. The CDR3 has 18 amino acids. CDR1 LNHDA and CDR2 SQIVND come from the germline V gene (reference sequence). V was clipped by 2 bases and J by 0 bases; unmatched bases: 8. The CDR3 is CASSIRLAGAFSTDTQYF. The CDR3 bases are TGTGCCAGTAGTATACGGCTAGCGGGAGCCTTTAGCACAGATACGCAGTATTTT.

The chain carries TRBV6-5 and TRBJ1-1, with D maybe TRBD1 (6 bases). Trimming took 3 bases from V and 5 from J, leaving 19 bases between them. CDR1 and CDR2 from the germline V gene are MNHEY and SVGAGI. CDR3 size: 16 residues. CDR3 in DNA: TGTGCCAGCAGTTATTCCAGGGGCTTTGGGAAAACTGAAGCTTTCTTT. Residues: CASSYSRGFGKTEAFF.

The chain uses TRBV19 and TRBJ2-3; 12 positions agree with TRBD2. V gave up 5 bases and J gave up 0 bases; unmatched junction bases: 9. The germline gives CDR1 LNHDA, CDR2 SQIVND (reference sequence). CDR3 length: 18 residues. The CDR3 sequence is CASSSLRTSGDSTDTQYF. CDR3 coding DNA: TGTGCCAGTAGTTCACTCCGGACTAGCGGGGATAGCACAGATACGCAGTATTTT.

This sequence joins TRBV7-9 and TRBJ2-1; 9 bases line up with TRBD1. J was trimmed by 4 bases and V by 2 bases; bases with no gene match: 6. The CDR3 is 16 residues long. Germline CDR1 is SEHNR and CDR2 is FQNEAQ (reference sequence). The CDR3 loop is CASSLSGTGSYNEQFF. The CDR3 DNA reads TGTGCCAGCAGCTTATCCGGGACAGGGAGTTACAATGAGCAGTTCTTC.

J is TRBJ2-1 and V is TRBV24-1, with D hard to call. The V and J ends lost 1 base and 4 bases respectively, with 10 bases between them. Germline values: CDR1 KGHDR, CDR2 SFDVKD. The CDR3 is made up of 15 amino acids. CDR3 bases: TGTGCCACCAGTGATTTCCCCGATAGATACAATGAGCAGTTCTTC. As protein: CATSDFPDRYNEQFF.

The rearrangement uses TRBV5-6 and TRBJ1-6, with 8 bases matching TRBD1. Germline V gene sequence: CDR1 SGHDT, CDR2 YYEEEE. V dropped 0 bases and J dropped 5; count of bases not matched to a gene: 4. The CDR3 loop spans 16 amino acids. CDR3 nucleotides: TGTGCCAGCAGCTTGGGGACAGGGTTCCATAATTCACCCCTCCACTTT. Translation: CASSLGTGFHNSPLHF.

This rearrangement joins TRBV6-4 to TRBJ1-5; a weak D match, TRBD1 (6 bases). The ends were cut back, 5 bases at V and 5 bases at J, with 10 bases in the middle. The CDR3 is 13 amino acids. Germline V gene sequence: CDR1 MRHNA, CDR2 SNTAGT. This CDR3 is CASSMDRDQPQHF. CDR3 in DNA: TGTGCCAGCAGTATGGACAGAGATCAGCCCCAGCATTTT.